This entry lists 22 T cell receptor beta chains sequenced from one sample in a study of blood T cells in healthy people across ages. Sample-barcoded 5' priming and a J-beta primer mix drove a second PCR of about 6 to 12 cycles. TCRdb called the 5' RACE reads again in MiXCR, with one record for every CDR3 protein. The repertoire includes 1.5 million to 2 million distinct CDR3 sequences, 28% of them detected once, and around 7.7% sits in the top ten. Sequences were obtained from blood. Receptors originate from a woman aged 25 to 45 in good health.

This chain's CDR3 is CASSLGTVSNQPQHF. As DNA, the CDR3 is TGTGCCAGCAGCTTAGGGACAGTAAGCAATCAGCCCCAGCATTTT. The chain employs TRBV11-2 and TRBJ1-5, with TRBD1 as a possible D gene (6 bases). Trimming left V 1 base short and J 1 base short, with 8 bases between. Germline-derived CDR1 and CDR2 are SGHAT and FQNNGV. This CDR3 comprises 15 residues.

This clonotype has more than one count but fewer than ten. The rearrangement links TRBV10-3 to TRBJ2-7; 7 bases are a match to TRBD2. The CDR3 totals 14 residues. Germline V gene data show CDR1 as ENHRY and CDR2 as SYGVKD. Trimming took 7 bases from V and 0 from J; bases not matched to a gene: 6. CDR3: CAIKGTSASYEQYF. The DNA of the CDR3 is TGTGCCATCAAGGGAACTAGCGCCTCCTACGAGCAGTACTTC.

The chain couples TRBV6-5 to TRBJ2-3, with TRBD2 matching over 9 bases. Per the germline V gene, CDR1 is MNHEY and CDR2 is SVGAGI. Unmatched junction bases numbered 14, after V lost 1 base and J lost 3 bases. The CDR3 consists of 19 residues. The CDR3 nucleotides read TGTGCCAGCAGTTACTATACGGCTCTCGAGCGGGGGGATACAGATACGCAGTATTTT. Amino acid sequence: CASSYYTALERGDTDTQYF.

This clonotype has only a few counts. The CDR3 protein is CSVEGSGGEYNEQFF. The CDR3 nucleotides read TGCAGCGTTGAAGGTAGCGGGGGCGAGTACAATGAGCAGTTCTTC. The chain links TRBV29-1 to TRBJ2-1; TRBD2 agrees at 9 bases. CDR1 is SQVTM and CDR2 is ANQGSEA in the germline V gene. Unmatched junction bases numbered 5, after V lost 1 base and J lost 4 bases. The CDR3 loop spans 15 amino acids.

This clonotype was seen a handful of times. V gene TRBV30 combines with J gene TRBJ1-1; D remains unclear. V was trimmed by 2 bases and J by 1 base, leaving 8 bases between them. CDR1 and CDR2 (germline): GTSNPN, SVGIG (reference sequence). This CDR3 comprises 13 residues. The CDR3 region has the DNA TGTGCCTGGAGTAGGCAGAGGAACACTGAAGCTTTCTTT. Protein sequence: CAWSRQRNTEAFF.

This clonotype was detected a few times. For the CDR3, the DNA is TGTGCCAGCAGCTTACAACATTCCAATGGCTACACCTTC. This gives the protein CASSLQHSNGYTF. The rearrangement uses TRBV5-5 and TRBJ1-2; D is unresolved. V lost 2 bases, J lost 6 bases, and 11 bases lay in between. The CDR3 length is 13 residues. Germline V CDR1 and CDR2: SGHKS, YYEKEE (reference sequence).

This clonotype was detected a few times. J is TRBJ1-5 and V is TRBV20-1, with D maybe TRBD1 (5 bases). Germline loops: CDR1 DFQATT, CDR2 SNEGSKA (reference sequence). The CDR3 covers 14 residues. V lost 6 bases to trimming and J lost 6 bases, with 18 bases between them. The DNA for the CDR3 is TGCAGTGCCGTAGATGGTTCAGGGACTCAGCCCCAGCATTTT. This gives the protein CSAVDGSGTQPQHF.

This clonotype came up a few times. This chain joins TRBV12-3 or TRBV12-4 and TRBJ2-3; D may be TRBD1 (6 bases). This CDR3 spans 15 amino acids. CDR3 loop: CPNSLQGSNTDTQYF. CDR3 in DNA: TGTCCCAACTCGTTACAGGGTTCTAATACAGATACGCAGTATTTT.

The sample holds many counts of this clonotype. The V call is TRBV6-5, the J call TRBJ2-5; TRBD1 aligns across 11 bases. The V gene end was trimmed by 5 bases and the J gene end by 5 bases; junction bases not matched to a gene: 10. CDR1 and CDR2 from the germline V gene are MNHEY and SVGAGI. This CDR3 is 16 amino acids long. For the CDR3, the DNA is TGTGCCAGCAGTCCCTCCGACGGGACAGGGGGGGAGACCCAGTACTTC. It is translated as CASSPSDGTGGETQYF.

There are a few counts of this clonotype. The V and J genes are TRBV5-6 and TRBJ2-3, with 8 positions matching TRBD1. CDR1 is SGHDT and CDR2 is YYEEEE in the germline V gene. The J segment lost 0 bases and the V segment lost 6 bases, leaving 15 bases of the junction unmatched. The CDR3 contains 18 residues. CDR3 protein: CASTRGTGRSTSTDTQYF. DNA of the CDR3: TGTGCCAGCACCCGAGGGACAGGTCGCTCCACTAGCACAGATACGCAGTATTTT.

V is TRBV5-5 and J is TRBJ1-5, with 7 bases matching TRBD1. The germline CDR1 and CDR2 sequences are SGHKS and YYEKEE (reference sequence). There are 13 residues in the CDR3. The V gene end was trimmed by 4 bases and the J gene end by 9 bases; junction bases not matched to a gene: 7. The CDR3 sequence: CASSPTGTGPQHF. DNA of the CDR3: TGTGCCAGCAGCCCGACAGGGACCGGGCCCCAGCATTTT.

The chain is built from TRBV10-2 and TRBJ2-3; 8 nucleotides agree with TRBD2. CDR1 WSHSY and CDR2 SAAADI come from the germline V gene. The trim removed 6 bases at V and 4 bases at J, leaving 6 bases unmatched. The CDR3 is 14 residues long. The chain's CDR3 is CASRDSGKPDTQYF. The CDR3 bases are TGCGCCAGCAGGGATAGCGGGAAACCAGATACGCAGTATTTT.

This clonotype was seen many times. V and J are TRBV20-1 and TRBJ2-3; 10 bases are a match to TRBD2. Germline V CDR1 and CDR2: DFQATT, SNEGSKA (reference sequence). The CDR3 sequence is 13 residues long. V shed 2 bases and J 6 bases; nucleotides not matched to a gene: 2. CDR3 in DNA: TGCAGTGCTAGAACTAGCGGGGCCGATACGCAGTATTTT. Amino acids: CSARTSGADTQYF.

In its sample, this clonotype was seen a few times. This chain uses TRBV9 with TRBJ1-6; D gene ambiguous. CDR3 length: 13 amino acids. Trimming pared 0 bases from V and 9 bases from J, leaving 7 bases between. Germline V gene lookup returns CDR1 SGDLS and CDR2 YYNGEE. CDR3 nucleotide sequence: TGTGCCAGCAGCGTAGAAGGGATTTCACCCCTCCACTTT. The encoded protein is CASSVEGISPLHF.

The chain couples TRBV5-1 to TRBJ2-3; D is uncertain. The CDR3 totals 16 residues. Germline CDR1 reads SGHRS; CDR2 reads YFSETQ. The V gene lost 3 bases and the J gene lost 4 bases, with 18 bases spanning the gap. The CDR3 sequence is CASSSPGPPAPDTQYF. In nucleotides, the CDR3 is TGCGCCAGCAGCTCCCCCGGACCCCCCGCCCCAGATACGCAGTATTTT.

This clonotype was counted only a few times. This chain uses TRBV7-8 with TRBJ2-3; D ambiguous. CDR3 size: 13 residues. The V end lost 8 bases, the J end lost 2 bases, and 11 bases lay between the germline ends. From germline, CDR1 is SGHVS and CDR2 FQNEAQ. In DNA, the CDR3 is TGTGCCAGCGGAATCAGAAACACAGATACGCAGTATTTT. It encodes CASGIRNTDTQYF.

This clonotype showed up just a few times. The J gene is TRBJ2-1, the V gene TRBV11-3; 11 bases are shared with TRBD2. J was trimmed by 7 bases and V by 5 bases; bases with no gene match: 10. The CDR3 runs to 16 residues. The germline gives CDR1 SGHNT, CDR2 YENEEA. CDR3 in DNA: TGTGCCAGCAGCGCCAGAACTAGCGGGAGTTGGAATGAGCAGTTCTTC. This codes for CASSARTSGSWNEQFF. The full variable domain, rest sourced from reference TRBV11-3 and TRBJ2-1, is EAGVVQSPRYKIIEKKQPVAFWCNPISGHNTLYWYLQNLGQGPELLIRYENEEAVDDSQLPKDRFSAERLKGVDSTLKIQPAELGDSAVYLCASSARTSGSWNEQFFGPGTRLTVL.

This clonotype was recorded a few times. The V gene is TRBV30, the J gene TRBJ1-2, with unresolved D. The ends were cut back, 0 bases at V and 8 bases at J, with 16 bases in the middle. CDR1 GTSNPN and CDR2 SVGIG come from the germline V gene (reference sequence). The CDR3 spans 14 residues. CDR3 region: CAWSVSPWTGGYTF. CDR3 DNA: TGTGCCTGGAGTGTCTCTCCTTGGACGGGAGGCTACACCTTC.

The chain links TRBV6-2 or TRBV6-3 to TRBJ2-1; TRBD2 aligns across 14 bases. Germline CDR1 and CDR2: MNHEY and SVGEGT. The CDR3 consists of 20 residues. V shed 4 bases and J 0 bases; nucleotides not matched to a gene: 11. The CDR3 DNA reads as TGTGCCAGCAGTTGGGGGGGACTAGCGGGAGTTCCGAGCTCCTACAATGAGCAGTTCTTC. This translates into CASSWGGLAGVPSSYNEQFF.

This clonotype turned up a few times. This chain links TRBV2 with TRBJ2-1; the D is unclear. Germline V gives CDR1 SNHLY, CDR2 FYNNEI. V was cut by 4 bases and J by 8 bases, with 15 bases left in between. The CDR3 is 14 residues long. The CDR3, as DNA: TGTGCCAGCAGTGTGCGCAGGATGGGCGATGAGCAGTTCTTC. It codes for CASSVRRMGDEQFF.

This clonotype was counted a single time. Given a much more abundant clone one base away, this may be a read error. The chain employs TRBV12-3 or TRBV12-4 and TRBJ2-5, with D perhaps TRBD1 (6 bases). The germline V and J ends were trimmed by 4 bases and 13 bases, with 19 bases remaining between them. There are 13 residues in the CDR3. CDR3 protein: CASSSARNRERYF. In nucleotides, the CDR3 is TGTGCCAGCAGTTCCGCCCGGAACAGGGAGCGGTACTTC.

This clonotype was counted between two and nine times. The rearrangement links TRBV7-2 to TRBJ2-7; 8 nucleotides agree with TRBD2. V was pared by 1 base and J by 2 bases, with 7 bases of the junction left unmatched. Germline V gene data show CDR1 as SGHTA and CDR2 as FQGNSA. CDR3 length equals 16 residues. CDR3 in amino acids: CASSLVSSGATYEQYF. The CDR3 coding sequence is TGTGCCAGCAGCTTAGTAAGTAGCGGGGCCACCTACGAGCAGTACTTC.